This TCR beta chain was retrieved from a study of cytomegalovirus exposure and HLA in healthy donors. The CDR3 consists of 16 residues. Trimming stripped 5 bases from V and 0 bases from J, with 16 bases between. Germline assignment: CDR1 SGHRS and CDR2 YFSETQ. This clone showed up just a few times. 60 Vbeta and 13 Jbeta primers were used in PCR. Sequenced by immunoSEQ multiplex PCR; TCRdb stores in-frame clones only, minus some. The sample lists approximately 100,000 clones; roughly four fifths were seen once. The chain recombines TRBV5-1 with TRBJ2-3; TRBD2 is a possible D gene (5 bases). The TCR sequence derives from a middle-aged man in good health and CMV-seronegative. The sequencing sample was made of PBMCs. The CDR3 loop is CASRAGSAASTDTQYF. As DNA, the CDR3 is TGCGCCAGCAGGGCGGGTTCGGCGGCTAGCACAGATACGCAGTATTTT. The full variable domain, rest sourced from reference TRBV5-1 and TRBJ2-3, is KAGVTQTPRYLIKTRGQQVTLSCSPISGHRSVSWYQQTPGQGLQFLFEYFSETQRNKGNFPGRFSGRQFSNSRSEMNVSTLELGDSALYLCASRAGSAASTDTQYFGPGTRLTVL.